The TCR beta chain described here comes from a study of regulatory T cells in long-lasting Graves disease. V lost 5 bases to trimming and J lost 15 bases; unmatched junction nucleotides: 19. Per germline, CDR1 MNHNS and CDR2 SASEGT. This CDR3 region has 16 residues. For TCR beta, libraries came from iRepertoire HTBI primers and Arm-PCR of CDR3 regions. MiXCR, run by TCRdb on the multiplex PCR reads, gives a single entry per CDR3 protein. Among fewer than 650,000 distinct CDR3 sequences listed, roughly 16% were seen once. Time point specified: newly diagnosed GD, antithyroid drugs for less than 3 months. Making the TCR library involved RNA that had been extracted from PBMCs. These records were also assigned to another study, of T cells in Graves' hyperthyroidism and ophthalmopathy.

V usage is TRBV6-1 and J usage is TRBJ2-1, with 10 bases matching TRBD2. The source is a man aged 18 to 30 with Graves disease. This material consisted of peripheral blood mononuclear cells (PBMCs), taken at new diagnosis, from a patient treated with antithyroid drugs. CDR3 nucleotide sequence: TGTGCCAGCAGTCTCCCCCCTCTAGCGGGAGAATTTTTTTGGTTCTTC. Its translation: CASSLPPLAGEFFWFF.